This T cell receptor (beta chain) appears in the sequencing data of a study of T-cell reconstitution after alpha-beta-depleted transplantation in children. Unique molecular identifiers were incorporated when the TCRbeta library was constructed. TCRdb independently ran MiXCR on the PCR reads; one entry per CDR3 protein. The sample carries about 110,000 distinct CDR3 sequences, about 6% recorded once. Findings of the study overall: A year had passed since transplant, and T-cell counts and diversity by then came mostly from newly produced T cells. Where alpha-beta T cells came from about two months after transplant was reportedly several hundred expanded graft clones.

Germline V gene data show CDR1 as KGHSH and CDR2 as LQKENI. The CDR3 sequence is 16 residues long. Trimming shortened V by 3 bases and J by 4 bases, and 17 bases separated the two germline ends. This clonotype has ten or more counts. Its antigen is still unknown. The receptor's source is a male patient under 10 years old who had a stem cell transplant for acute lymphoblastic leukemia, so the T cells may come from the graft donor. V gene TRBV18 combines with J gene TRBJ2-3, with D hard to call. Here the sequenced sample was PBMCs, mostly from graft donor cells, taken 360 days after TCRalphabeta/CD19-depleted stem cell transplant. Here the CDR3 reads CASSPLLGDLPDTQYF. In DNA, the CDR3 is TGTGCCAGCTCACCCCTCCTTGGGGATCTCCCAGATACGCAGTATTTT. The entire variable domain, with the rest obtained from reference TRBV18 and TRBJ2-3, is as follows: NAGVMQNPRHLVRRRGQEARLRCSPMKGHSHVYWYRQLPEEGLKFMVYLQKENIIDESGMPKERFSAEFPKEGPSILRIQQVVRGDSAAYFCASSPLLGDLPDTQYFGPGTRLTVL.